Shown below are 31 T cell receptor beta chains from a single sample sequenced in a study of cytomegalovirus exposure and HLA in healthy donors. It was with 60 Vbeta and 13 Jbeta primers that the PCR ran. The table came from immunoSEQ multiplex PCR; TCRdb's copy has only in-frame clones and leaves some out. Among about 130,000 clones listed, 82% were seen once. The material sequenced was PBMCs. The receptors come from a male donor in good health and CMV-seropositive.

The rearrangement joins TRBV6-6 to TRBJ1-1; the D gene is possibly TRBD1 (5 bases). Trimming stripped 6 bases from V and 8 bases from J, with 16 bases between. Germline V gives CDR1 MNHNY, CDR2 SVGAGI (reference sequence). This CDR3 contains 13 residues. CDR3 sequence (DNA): TGTGCCAGCAGCTATCGGCCGGAGGGGGAAGCTTTCTTT. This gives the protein CASSYRPEGEAFF.

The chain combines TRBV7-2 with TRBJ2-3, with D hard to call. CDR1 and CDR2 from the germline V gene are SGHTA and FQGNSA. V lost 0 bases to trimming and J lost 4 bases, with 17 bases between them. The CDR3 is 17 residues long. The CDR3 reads CASSLATRVPRADTQYF. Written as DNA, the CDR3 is TGTGCCAGCAGCTTAGCCACCCGGGTCCCTCGGGCAGATACGCAGTATTTT.

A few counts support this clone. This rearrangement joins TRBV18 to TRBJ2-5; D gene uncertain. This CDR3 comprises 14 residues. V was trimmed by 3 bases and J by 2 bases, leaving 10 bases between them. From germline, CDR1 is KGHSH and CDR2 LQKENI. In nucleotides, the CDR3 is TGTGCCAGCTCACCTACGGGTAATCAAGAGACCCAGTACTTC. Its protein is CASSPTGNQETQYF. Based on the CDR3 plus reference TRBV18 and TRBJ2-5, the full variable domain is NAGVMQNPRHLVRRRGQEARLRCSPMKGHSHVYWYRQLPEEGLKFMVYLQKENIIDESGMPKERFSAEFPKEGPSILRIQQVVRGDSAAYFCASSPTGNQETQYFGPGTRLLVL.

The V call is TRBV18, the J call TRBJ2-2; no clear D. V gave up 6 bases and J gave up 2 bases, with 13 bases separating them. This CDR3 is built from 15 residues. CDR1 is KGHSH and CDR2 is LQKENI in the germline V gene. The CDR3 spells CASSPRHINTGELFF. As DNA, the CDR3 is TGTGCCAGCTCTCCCCGACACATTAACACCGGGGAGCTGTTTTTT.

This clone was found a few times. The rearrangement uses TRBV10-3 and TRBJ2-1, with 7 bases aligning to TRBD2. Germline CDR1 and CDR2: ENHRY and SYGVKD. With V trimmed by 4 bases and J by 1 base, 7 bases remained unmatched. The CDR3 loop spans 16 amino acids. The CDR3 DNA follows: TGTGCCATCAGTGCGGCCGCTAGCGGTTCCTACAATGAGCAGTTCTTC. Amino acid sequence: CAISAAASGSYNEQFF.

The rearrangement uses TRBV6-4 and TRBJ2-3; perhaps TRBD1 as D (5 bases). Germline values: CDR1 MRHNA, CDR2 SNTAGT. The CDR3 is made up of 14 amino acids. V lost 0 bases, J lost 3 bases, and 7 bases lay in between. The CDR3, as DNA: TGTGCCAGCAGTGACTCCAGGGAAACAGATACGCAGTATTTT. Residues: CASSDSRETDTQYF.

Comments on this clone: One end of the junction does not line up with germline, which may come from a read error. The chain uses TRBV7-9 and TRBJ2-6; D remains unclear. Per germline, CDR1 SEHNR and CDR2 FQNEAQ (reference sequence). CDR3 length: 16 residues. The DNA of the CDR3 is TGTTCCAGCAGCTTAATAGAGGAATCGGGGGCCAACGTCCTGACTTTC. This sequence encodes CSSSLIEESGANVLTF.

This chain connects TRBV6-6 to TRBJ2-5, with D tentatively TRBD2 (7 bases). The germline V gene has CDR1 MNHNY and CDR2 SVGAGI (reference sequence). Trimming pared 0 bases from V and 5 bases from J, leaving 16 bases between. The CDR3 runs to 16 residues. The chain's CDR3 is CASSYSSQGRGETQYF. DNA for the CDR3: TGTGCCAGCAGTTACTCCTCCCAGGGGAGGGGGGAGACCCAGTACTTC.

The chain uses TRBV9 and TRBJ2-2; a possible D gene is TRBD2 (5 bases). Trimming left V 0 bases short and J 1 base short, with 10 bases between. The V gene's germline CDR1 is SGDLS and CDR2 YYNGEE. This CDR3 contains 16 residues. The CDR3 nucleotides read TGTGCCAGCAGCGTAGCGGAAGGAGGGAACACCGGGGAGCTGTTTTTT. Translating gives CASSVAEGGNTGELFF.

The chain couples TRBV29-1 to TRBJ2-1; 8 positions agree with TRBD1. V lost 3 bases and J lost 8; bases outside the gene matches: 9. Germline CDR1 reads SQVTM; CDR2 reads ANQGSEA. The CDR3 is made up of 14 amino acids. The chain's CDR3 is CSVERQGLVYEQFF. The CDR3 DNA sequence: TGCAGCGTTGAGAGACAGGGGTTAGTCTATGAGCAGTTCTTC.

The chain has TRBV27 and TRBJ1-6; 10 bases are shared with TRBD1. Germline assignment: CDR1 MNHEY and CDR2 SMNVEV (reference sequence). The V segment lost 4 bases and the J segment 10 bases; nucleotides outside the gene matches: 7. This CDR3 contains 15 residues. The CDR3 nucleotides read TGTGCCAGCAGTTCCTCCGGGACAGGGGACTCACCCCTCCACTTT. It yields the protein CASSSSGTGDSPLHF.

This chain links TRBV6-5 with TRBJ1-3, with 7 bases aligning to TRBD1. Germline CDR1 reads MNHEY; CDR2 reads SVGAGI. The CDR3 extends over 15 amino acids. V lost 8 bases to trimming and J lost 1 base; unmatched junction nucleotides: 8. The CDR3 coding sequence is TGTGCCAGCGGGGACGACAGGGAATCTGGAAACACCATATATTTT. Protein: CASGDDRESGNTIYF.

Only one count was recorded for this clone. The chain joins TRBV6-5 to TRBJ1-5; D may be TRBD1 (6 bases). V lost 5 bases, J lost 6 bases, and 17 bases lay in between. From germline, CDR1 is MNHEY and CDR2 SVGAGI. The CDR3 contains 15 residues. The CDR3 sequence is CASSRGGPSRQPQHF. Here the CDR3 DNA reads TGTGCCAGCAGTCGGGGGGGGCCTAGCCGTCAGCCCCAGCATTTT.

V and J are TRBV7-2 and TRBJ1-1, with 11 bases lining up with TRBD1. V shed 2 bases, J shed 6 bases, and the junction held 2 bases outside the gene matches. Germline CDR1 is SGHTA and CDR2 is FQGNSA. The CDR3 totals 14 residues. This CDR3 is CASSLRDRGAEAFF. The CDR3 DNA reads TGTGCCAGCAGCTTAAGGGACAGGGGGGCTGAAGCTTTCTTT.

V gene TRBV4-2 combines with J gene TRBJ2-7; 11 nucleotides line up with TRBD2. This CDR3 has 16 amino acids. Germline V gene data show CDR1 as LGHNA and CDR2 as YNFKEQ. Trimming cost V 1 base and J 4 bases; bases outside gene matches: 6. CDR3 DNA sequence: TGTGCCAGCAGCCAAGTAGCGGGAGGGTTTTCATACGAGCAGTACTTC. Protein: CASSQVAGGFSYEQYF.

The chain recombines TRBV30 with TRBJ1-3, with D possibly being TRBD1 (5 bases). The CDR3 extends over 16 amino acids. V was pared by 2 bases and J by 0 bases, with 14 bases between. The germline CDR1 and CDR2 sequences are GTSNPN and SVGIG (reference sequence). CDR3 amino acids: CAWSQGSEASGNTIYF. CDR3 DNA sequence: TGTGCCTGGAGTCAGGGCAGCGAAGCCTCTGGAAACACCATATATTTT.

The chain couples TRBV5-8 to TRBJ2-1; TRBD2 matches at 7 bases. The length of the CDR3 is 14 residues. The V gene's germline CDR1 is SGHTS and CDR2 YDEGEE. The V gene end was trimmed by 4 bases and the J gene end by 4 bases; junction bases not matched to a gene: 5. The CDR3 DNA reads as TGTGCCAGCAGCCGGGGGGTCGGATACAATGAGCAGTTCTTC. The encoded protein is CASSRGVGYNEQFF.

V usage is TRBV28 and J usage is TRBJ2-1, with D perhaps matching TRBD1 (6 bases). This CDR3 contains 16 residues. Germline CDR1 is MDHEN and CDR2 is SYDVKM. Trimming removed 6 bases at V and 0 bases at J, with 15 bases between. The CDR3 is CASRGPGQSSYNEQFF. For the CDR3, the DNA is TGTGCCAGCAGGGGACCAGGACAGAGCTCCTACAATGAGCAGTTCTTC.

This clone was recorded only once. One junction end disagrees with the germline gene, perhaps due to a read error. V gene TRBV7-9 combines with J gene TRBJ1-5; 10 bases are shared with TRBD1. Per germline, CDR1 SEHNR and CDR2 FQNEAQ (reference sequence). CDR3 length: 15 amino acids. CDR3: CSSSGTGAINQPQHF. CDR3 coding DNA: TGTTCCAGCAGCGGGACAGGGGCCATCAATCAGCCCCAGCATTTT.

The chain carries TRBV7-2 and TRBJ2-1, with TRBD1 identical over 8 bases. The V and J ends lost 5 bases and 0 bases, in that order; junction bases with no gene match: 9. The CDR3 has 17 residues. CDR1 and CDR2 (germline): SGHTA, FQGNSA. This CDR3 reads CASSPGQGKSSYNEQFF. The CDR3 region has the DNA TGTGCCAGCAGCCCCGGACAGGGTAAAAGCTCCTACAATGAGCAGTTCTTC.

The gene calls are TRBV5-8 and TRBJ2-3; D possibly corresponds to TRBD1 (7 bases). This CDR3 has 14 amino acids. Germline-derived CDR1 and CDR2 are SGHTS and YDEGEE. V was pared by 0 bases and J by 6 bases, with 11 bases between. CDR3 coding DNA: TGTGCCAGCAGCTTGGAACAGGGGAGGGATACGCAGTATTTT. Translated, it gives CASSLEQGRDTQYF.

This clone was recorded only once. The CDR3 DNA reads as TGTGCCAGCAGGGCTAACGCTGACTTTCGCTATGGCTACACCTTC. Its protein is CASRANADFRYGYTF. The rearrangement joins TRBV28 to TRBJ1-2; D unresolved. The CDR3 has 15 amino acids. The germline V and J ends were trimmed by 6 bases and 4 bases, with 18 bases remaining between them. CDR1 MDHEN and CDR2 SYDVKM come from the germline V gene.

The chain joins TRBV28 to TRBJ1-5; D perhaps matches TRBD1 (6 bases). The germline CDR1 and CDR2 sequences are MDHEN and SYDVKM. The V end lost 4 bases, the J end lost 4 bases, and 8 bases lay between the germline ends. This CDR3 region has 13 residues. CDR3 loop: CASSSDSNQPQHF. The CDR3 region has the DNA TGTGCCAGCAGTTCGGACAGTAATCAGCCCCAGCATTTT.

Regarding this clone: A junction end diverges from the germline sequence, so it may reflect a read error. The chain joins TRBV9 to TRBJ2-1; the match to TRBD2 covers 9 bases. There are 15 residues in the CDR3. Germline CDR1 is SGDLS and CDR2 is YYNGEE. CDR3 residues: CASSEAGTSYYEQFF. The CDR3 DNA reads TGTGCCAGCAGCGAGGCCGGGACTAGCTACTATGAGCAGTTCTTC.

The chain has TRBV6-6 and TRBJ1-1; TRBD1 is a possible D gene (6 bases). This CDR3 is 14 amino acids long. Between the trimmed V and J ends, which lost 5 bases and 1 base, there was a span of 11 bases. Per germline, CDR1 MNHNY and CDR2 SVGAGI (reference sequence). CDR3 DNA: TGTGCCAGCAGTAGCCTACAGGGGAACACTGAAGCTTTCTTT. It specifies CASSSLQGNTEAFF.

This chain's CDR3 is CASSLWVGRQGTGELFF. The CDR3 region has the DNA TGTGCCAGCAGTTTATGGGTCGGGAGACAGGGCACCGGGGAGCTGTTTTTT. The chain has TRBV27 and TRBJ2-2; D is possibly TRBD1 (7 bases). V was clipped by 1 base and J by 4 bases, with 16 bases between them. CDR3 size: 17 residues. CDR1 is MNHEY, CDR2 SMNVEV, per germline (reference sequence).

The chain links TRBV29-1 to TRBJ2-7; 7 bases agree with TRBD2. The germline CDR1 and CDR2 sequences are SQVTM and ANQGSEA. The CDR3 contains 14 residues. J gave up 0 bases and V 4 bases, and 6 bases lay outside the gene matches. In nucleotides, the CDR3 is TGCAGCGTTGGGTTTAGCGGGCTCTCCTACGAGCAGTACTTC. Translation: CSVGFSGLSYEQYF.

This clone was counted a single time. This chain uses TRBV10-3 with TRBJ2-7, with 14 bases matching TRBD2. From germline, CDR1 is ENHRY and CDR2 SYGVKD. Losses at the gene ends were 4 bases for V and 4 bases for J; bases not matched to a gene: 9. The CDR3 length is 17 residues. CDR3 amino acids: CAISVNPGLAGAYEQYF. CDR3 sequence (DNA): TGTGCCATCAGTGTGAACCCGGGACTAGCGGGAGCTTACGAGCAGTACTTC.

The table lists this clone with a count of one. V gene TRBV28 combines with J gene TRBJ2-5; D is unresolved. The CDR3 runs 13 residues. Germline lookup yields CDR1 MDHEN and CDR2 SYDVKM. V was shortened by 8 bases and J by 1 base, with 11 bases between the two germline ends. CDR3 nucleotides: TGTGCCAGCTCAACCGGTACCCAAGAGACCCAGTACTTC. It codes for CASSTGTQETQYF.

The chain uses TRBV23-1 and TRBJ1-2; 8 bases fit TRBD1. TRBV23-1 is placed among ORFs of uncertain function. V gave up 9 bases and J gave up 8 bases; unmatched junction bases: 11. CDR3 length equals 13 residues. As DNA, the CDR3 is TGCGCCAGTAGGTCAGGGGGCGTAGGGGGCTACACCTTC. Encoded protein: CASRSGGVGGYTF.

The CDR3 loop is CASSSQLIGQGSGNEQFF. CDR3 nucleotide sequence: TGTGCCAGCAGCTCTCAGTTAATTGGACAGGGGTCCGGCAATGAGCAGTTCTTC. The rearrangement links TRBV7-2 to TRBJ2-1; 9 bases are a match to TRBD1. CDR1 and CDR2 from the germline V gene are SGHTA and FQGNSA. Germline trimming cut 4 bases from V and 6 bases from J; bases unmatched to any gene: 16. This CDR3 has 18 residues.